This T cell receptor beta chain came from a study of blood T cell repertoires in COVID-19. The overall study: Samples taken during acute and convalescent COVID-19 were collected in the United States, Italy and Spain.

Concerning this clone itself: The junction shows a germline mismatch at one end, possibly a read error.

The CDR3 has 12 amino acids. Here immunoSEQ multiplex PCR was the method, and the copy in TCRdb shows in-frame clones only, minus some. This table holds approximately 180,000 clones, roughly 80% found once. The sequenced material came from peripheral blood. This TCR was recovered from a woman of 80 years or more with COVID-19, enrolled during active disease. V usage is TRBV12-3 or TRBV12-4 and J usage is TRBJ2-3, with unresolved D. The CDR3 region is CASSPNRLEMDF. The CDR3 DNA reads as TGTGCCAGCAGTCCTAACCGGCTAGAGATGGATTTT.